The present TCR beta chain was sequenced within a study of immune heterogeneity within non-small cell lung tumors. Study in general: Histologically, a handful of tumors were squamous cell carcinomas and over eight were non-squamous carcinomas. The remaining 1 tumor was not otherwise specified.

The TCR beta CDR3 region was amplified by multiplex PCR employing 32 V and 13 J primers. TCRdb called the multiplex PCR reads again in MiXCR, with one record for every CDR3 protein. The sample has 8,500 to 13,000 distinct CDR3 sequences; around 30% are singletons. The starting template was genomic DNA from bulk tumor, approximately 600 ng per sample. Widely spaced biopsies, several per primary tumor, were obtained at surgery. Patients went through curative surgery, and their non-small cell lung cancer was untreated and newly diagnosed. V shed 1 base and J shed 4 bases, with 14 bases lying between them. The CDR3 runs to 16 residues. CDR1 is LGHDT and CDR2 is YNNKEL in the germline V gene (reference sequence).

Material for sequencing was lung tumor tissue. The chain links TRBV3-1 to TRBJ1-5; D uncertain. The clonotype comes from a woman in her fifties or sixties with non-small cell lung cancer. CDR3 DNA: TGTGCCAGCAGCCAAGGAGGCGGCGGCGGGAATCAGCCCCAGCATTTT. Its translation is CASSQGGGGGNQPQHF.